The entry that follows covers one TCR beta chain sequence. Authors' analysis steps: The assay estimated nucleated cells by amplifying reference gene primers. TCRdb's table, derived via immunoSEQ multiplex PCR, lists solely in-frame clones and lacks some. That table supplies the V and J calls and clone size; D and trimming were determined from the DNA. The profile shows under 100,000 clones, roughly 80% of them singletons. The data derive from a study of blood T cell repertoires in COVID-19. About the research overall: PBMCs, B-cell-depleted T cells, or T cells were the source of the cDNA or gDNA that made up the material.

Germline-derived CDR1 and CDR2 are SGHKS and YYEKEE (reference sequence). The CDR3 covers 16 residues. V gave up 2 bases and J gave up 1 base, with 12 bases separating them. Sequenced input: peripheral blood. The receptor's source is a man older than 75 with active or convalescent COVID-19. The rearrangement joins TRBV5-5 to TRBJ2-2; TRBD1 might be the D (6 bases). CDR3 sequence: CASSLEQGLNTGELFF. DNA for the CDR3: TGTGCCAGCAGCTTAGAACAGGGTTTGAACACCGGGGAGCTGTTTTTT.